The 2 T cell receptor beta chains listed next were all sequenced from one sample in a study of T cells in Graves' hyperthyroidism and ophthalmopathy. It was RNA transcripts that yielded the amplified TCR beta CDR3 regions. When the TCR CDR3 underwent first-round RT-PCR, the HTBI primer set was used. TCRdb re-analysed the multiplex PCR reads in MiXCR, keeping a single row per CDR3 protein. This table has 690,000 or so distinct CDR3 sequences, 15% to 20% appearing once. The material sequenced was blood. These receptors all stem from a woman between 45 and 65 years old with Graves' hyperthyroidism that later progressed to Graves' ophthalmopathy.

This chain links TRBV10-3 with TRBJ1-3; TRBD1 agrees at 10 bases. This CDR3 has 15 residues. Trimming at V came to 8 bases and at J to 4 bases, leaving 8 bases not matched to a gene. CDR1 and CDR2 (germline): ENHRY, SYGVKD. CDR3 sequence (DNA): TGTGCCATCGGGGGCTGGGACAGGGGAGGAAACACCATATATTTT. Translated: CAIGGWDRGGNTIYF.

This clonotype was seen many times. CDR3 DNA: TGTGCCAGCAGCCAAGCCCAGCAAGAGACCCAGTACTTC. The encoded protein is CASSQAQQETQYF. The genes are TRBV3-1 and TRBJ2-5, with D hard to call. CDR1 is LGHDT, CDR2 YNNKEL, per germline (reference sequence). CDR3 size: 13 residues. Trimming removed 1 base from V and 2 bases from J, with 5 bases in between.